The sequence of this T cell receptor (beta chain) was determined in a study of cytomegalovirus exposure and HLA in healthy donors (TCRdb year 2017). Turning to the overall study: According to an earlier analysis of 550 to 700 of the donors, 150 million to 200 million T cells yielded roughly 110 million unique TCR beta sequences and 276 Gb of sequence data. An early release that covered fewer than 800 HLA-typed donors contained 250 to 350 gigabases of sequencing data and tens of millions of unique TCR sequences. Of the roughly 400 genotyped donors, about 80% fell in the genetic ancestry cluster associated with self-reported Caucasian donors. The study aimed to test whether signatures of past pathogen exposure could be identified by cataloging public T cell receptors. The T cell repertoires of several hundred subjects were profiled by immunosequencing and related to cytomegalovirus serostatus. Along with the roughly 670-subject first cohort, a separate validation cohort of over a hundred different subjects was used. To predict cytomegalovirus infection status, the study combined high-throughput TCR immunosequencing, statistical association of individual TCRs with disease status, and machine learning. To study patterns of TCR occurrence, a later analysis re-analyzed previously published TCR beta repertoires from hundreds of donors and added high-resolution HLA genotyping. In the later analysis, no new phenotypic data were used to find candidate immune exposures; instead, reliance was placed on TCR beta sequences and their occurrence across donors. An earlier analysis of approximately 630 of the donors applied high-throughput TCR beta sequencing to assess whether each TCR beta V gene segment acted as functional or pseudogenic. Donor age, sex, ethnicity and CMV serostatus were collected together with the repertoire data. A later genetic analysis took genome-wide SNP genotypes for about three fifths of the roughly 700 donors and used that subset as a discovery cohort. Every repertoire in the discovery cohort had been generated on one and the same sequencing platform. HLA typing covered class I and class II loci at four-digit resolution. The number of donors typed differed by locus, with roughly 620-630 for A, B, C, DRB1 and DQB1, roughly 550 for DQA1, 600 to 610 for DPA1, and 400 to 490 for DPB1. Roughly five DR-DQ haplotypes were treated as single units for association and clustering because of strong linkage in the cohort. Across approximately 400 genotyped donors of the cohort, an average of approximately 220,000 unique TCR beta nucleotide sequences per donor were sequenced, and around 19% of those sequences were non-productive. General conclusions and limits of the study: It was suggested by the authors that the approach could potentially be generalized to other disease states and immunological phenotypes. In a later analysis, HLA-associated TCR beta chains showed more clonal expansion and lower generation probabilities than non-associated chains that were equally common. In a later analysis, the rate of TCR association differed among HLA loci, with DRB1 alleles having the most associated TCRs and HLA-C alleles having the fewest. In both the original and validation cohorts, the classifier was reported to diagnose cytomegalovirus status with high specificity and sensitivity. Some IMGT-functional V segments, including TRBV6-2 and TRBV6-3, could not be distinguished by the 87-base-pair reads and were therefore excluded. When HLA alleles, especially DR and DQ, strongly co-occurred, attributing TCR associations to individual alleles was difficult. An association between a missense DCLRE1C variant and V-gene and J-gene trimming of TCR beta chains was found in a later genetic analysis and replicated in an independent cohort. Correlated functional status among segregating V segments might be attributable to linkage disequilibrium, but an unknown experimental factor could not be ruled out. CMV serostatus was the only immune exposure information available for the cohort. A later analysis reported that several top co-occurrence clusters appeared linked to parvovirus B19, influenza, CMV and Epstein-Barr virus. Only TCR beta chains were sequenced in this cohort, and the absence of alpha or paired-chain data limited detectable features. According to a later genetic analysis, donors in an Asian-associated ancestry cluster had fewer N-insertions in productive TCRs than the roughly 670-donor mean. In a later analysis, most CMV-associated TCR beta chains were found to appear HLA-restricted, with HLA associations seemingly driven largely by CMV exposure. The presence/absence analyses assumed that sequencing depth was roughly uniform across donors, and that assumption may not be true. Specific HLA alleles were associated with 15,000 to 20,000 TCR beta sequences at a false discovery rate of 0.05 in a later analysis. A total of 164 TCR beta chains were listed by the study as associated with cytomegalovirus. Because counts were too low, about 17 rarely observed V segments, including chromosome 9 orphons, were excluded from the earlier analysis of roughly 580 of the donors. A further reported finding was that TCR beta sequences accurately predicted the HLA-A and HLA-B alleles for most subjects in the first cohort. A group of highly shared sequence variants was considered likely to be a technical artifact of the sequencing pipeline. In an earlier analysis of some 500 of the donors, most TCR beta V segments were observed in productive rearrangements about 90% or about 30% of the time, broadly matching IMGT annotations. In vitro tests confirmed that a few of the cytomegalovirus-associated TCR beta chains recognize cytomegalovirus antigens. Because some donors lacked HLA typing at each locus, the association tests relied only on the typed subset. Most TCR sequences were observed very rarely across donors, whereas some public TCRs were present in many individuals.

As regards this clone: Its antigen is still unknown. No much larger clonotype is one base removed from it; base qualities were not supplied.

The cohort consisted of 600 or so healthy bone marrow donors. All cohort members were sampled while nominally healthy, although unrecorded immune exposures were likely present. The donor tested CMV seronegative and was one of the 352 seronegative cohort members. A peripheral blood sample was provided by each donor, and peripheral blood mononuclear cells were used for TCR beta sequencing. The Qiagen DNeasy Blood Extraction Kit was used to extract genomic DNA from the blood cell samples. The library was prepared using the immunoSEQ multiplex PCR assay. The multiplex PCR relied on a mix of 60 forward primers for TCR Vbeta segments and 13 reverse primers for TCR Jbeta segments. A multiplex PCR assay on genomic DNA amplified the CDR3 region of rearranged TCR beta genes. On the Illumina HiSeq System, the amplified TCR beta libraries were sequenced as 87-base-pair reads. The published analysis was carried out like this. A later analysis counted tens of millions of unique TCR beta chains across the 666 repertoires, and some 11 million of these chains were shared by at least two donors. Raw reads were error-corrected and collapsed into unique sequences by a nearest-neighbor algorithm in which closely related sequences were merged to remove PCR and sequencing errors. V, D and J gene segments were assigned by aligning CDR3 sequences to IMGT reference sequences. Each retained sequence needed at least a six-nucleotide match to both a V gene segment and a J gene segment. A rearrangement counted as productive if the CDR3 had no stop codons and remained in frame with V and J, and every other rearrangement counted as non-productive. Following IMGT convention, CDR3 was defined as the stretch from the second conserved V-encoded cysteine up to the conserved J-encoded phenylalanine. The earlier analysis of roughly 590 of the donors excluded any sequence lacking an unambiguous match to a single V gene segment. In an earlier analysis of 587 of the donors, a V segment was called functional when productive rearrangements were above 56.7%, and segregating when the standard deviation between donors exceeded 5%. A statistical classification framework was developed to diagnose cytomegalovirus status using the catalog of TCR beta chain sequences. V and J gene assignment, in a later analysis, came from comparing TCR nucleotide sequences with IMGT/GENE-DB human TR gene sequences. A later analysis assigned CDR3 sequences and most-parsimonious VDJ recombination scenarios with the TCRdist pipeline. A later analysis defined each TCR beta chain by its CDR3 amino acid sequence plus V-gene family, and excluded reads lacking a unique V-gene family. As a way to deal with suspected cross-contamination and a sequencing artifact, a later analysis dropped hundreds of nucleotide sequences that were highly shared and had low generation probability. For each public chain, a later analysis derived a clonal expansion index from normalized ranks of inferred template counts within each repertoire. In a later analysis, generation probabilities were computed with a VDJ recombination model fitted to out-of-frame rearrangements, and the resulting probabilities were checked against IGoR. In a later analysis, TCR-TCR, TCR-HLA and TCR-CMV co-occurrence was scored with hypergeometric tests, and a repertoire-size bias correction was applied to TCR pairs. In a later analysis, false discovery rates were estimated by permuting HLA or CMV assignments 20 times. In a later analysis, co-occurring TCRs were grouped using DBSCAN, with TCRdist sequence similarity added in when clustering inside HLA-allele-positive subsets. Co-occurrence clustering excluded repertoires with fewer than 30,000 or more than 120,000 public chains, plus five with anomalous nucleotide sharing. TCRdb re-hosts the immuneACCESS table, in-frame sequences only. Its copies lack some clones; in the studies checked, an unresolved V gene accounts for under half of them, and the cause for the rest is not known. The D gene and trimming were derived from the DNA, and the V and J assignments and clone size from that table. This sample has about 130,000 clones in its table, and around 80% of those were observed once. Of the sample, 1.3% to 1.5% falls within the top ten clones.

V loses 7 bases, J loses 8 bases, and the germline ends lie 15 bases apart. From the germline V gene, CDR1 is SGHVS and CDR2 is FQNEAQ. Measured from the cysteine to the phenylalanine, the CDR3 is 13 residues long. The only DNA kept is the CDR3, 39 bases in frame from the first base. The chain uses TRBV7-8 and TRBJ2-1; too little of a D gene remains to name it. Sequencing was done on a sample of PBMCs. The receptor's source is a female donor in good health and CMV-seronegative. Here is the DNA: TGTGCCAGCACCTTTAGCCCGGTCGATGAGCAGTTCTTC. The resulting protein is CASTFSPVDEQFF.